The sequence of this T cell receptor beta chain was determined in a study of PD-1 blockade in classical Hodgkin lymphoma. CDR3 length: 13 amino acids. Germline-derived CDR1 and CDR2 are SGHTA and FQGNSA. Unmatched junction bases numbered 3, after V lost 6 bases and J lost 4 bases. Each and every patient relapsed after autologous stem cell transplantation, and patients got differing brentuximab vedotin exposure. The protocol was immunoSEQ multiplex PCR, while the TCRdb copy is restricted to in-frame clones and leaves out a portion. The sample includes about 94,000 clones, 80% to 90% seen only once; the top ten take approximately 11%.

The sequence came from a human donor with classical Hodgkin lymphoma. The material sequenced was peripheral blood mononuclear cells (PBMCs), taken before the second cycle of nivolumab. This sequence joins TRBV7-2 and TRBJ1-5; TRBD1 aligns across 7 bases. In nucleotides, the CDR3 is TGTGCCAGCAGACAGGGGCCGAATCAGCCCCAGCATTTT. Translating gives CASRQGPNQPQHF.